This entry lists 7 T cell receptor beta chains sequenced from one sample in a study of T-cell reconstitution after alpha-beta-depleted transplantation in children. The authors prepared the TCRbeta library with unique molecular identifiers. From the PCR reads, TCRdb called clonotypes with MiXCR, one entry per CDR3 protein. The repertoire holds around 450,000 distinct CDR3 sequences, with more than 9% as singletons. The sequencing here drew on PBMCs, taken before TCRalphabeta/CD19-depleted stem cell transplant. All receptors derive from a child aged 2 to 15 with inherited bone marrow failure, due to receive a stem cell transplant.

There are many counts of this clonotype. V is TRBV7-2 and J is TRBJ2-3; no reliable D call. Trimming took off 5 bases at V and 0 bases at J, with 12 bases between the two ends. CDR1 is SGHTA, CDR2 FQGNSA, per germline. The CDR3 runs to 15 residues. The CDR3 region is CASSDPGFSTDTQYF. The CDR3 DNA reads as TGTGCCAGCAGCGATCCGGGTTTTAGCACAGATACGCAGTATTTT.

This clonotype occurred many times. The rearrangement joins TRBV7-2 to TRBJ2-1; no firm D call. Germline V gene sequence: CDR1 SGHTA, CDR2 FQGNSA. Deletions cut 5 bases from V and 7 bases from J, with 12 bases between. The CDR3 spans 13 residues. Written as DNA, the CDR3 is TGTGCCAGCAGCCCGCGTTTTAGGAATGAGCAGTTCTTC. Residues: CASSPRFRNEQFF.

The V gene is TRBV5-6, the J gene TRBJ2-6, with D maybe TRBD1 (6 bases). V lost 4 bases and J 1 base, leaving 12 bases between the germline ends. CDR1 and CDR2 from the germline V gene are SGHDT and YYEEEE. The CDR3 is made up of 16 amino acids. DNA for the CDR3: TGTGCCAGCAGCCCGGGACAAACATCTGGGGCCAACGTCCTGACTTTC. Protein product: CASSPGQTSGANVLTF. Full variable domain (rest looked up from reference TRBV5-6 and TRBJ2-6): DAGVTQSPTHLIKTRGQQVTLRCSPKSGHDTVSWYQQALGQGPQFIFQYYEEEERQRGNFPDRFSGHQFPNYSSELNVNALLLGDSALYLCASSPGQTSGANVLTFGAGSRLTVL.

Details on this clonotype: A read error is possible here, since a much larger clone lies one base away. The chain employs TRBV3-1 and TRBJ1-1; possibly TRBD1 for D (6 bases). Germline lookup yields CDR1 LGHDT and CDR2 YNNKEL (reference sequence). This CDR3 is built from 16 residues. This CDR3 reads CASSQEYWGPNTEPFF. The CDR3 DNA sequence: TGTGCCAGCAGCCAAGAGTATTGGGGGCCCAACACTGAACCTTTCTTT.

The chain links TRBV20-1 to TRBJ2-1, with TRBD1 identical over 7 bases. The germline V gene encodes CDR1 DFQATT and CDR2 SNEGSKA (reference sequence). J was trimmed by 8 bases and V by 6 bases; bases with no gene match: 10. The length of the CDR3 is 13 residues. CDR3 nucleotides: TGCAGTGCAAACAACAGGGGACGGGATGAGCAGTTCTTC. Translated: CSANNRGRDEQFF.

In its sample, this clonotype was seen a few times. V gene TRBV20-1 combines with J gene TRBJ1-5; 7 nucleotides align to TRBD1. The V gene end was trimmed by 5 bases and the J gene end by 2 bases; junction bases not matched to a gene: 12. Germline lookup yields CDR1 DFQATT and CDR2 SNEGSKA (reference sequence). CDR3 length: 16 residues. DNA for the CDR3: TGCAGTGCTCCGAGTGTCAGGGGGTACGGCAATCAGCCCCAGCATTTT. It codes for CSAPSVRGYGNQPQHF.

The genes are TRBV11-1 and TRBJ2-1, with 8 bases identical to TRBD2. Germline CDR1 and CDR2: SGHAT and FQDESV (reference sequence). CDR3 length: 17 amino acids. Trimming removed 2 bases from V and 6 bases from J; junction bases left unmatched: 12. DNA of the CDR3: TGTGCCAGCAGCTTAATGCCGGGGGGGGGGAGCGGCAATGAGCAGTTCTTC. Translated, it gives CASSLMPGGGSGNEQFF.